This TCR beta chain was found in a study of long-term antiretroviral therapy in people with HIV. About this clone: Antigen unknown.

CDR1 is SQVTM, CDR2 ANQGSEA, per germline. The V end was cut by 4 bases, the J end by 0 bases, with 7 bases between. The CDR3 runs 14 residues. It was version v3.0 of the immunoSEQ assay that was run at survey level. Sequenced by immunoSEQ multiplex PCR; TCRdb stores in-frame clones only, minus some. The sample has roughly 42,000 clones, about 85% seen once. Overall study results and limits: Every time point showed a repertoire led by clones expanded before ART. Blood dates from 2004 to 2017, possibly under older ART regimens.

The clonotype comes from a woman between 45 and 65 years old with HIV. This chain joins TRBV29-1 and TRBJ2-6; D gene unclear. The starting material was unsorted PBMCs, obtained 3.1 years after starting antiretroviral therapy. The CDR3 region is CSVGGVSGANVLTF. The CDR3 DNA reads TGCAGCGTTGGAGGTGTCTCTGGGGCCAACGTCCTGACTTTC.